This TCR beta chain was sequenced for a study of T-cell reconstitution after alpha-beta-depleted transplantation in children. This clonotype came up many times. Unique molecular identifiers tagged the TCRbeta library. Each CDR3 protein gets one entry after TCRdb re-called the PCR reads with MiXCR. This repertoire shows about 400,000 distinct CDR3 sequences, roughly 20% found once; its top ten account for less than 4.5%. The CDR3 runs 13 residues. V was shortened by 1 base and J by 5 bases, with 12 bases between the two germline ends. Germline V gene sequence: CDR1 SQVTM, CDR2 ANQGSEA. This material consisted of PBMCs from the stem cell graft donor, taken from the stem cell graft. The receptor was isolated from a human donor who donated a stem cell graft to a child with acute myeloid leukemia. The rearrangement uses TRBV29-1 and TRBJ2-7, with no clear D. Here the CDR3 reads CSVEVPRLDEQYF. CDR3 bases: TGCAGCGTTGAAGTCCCCAGGCTCGACGAGCAGTACTTC.